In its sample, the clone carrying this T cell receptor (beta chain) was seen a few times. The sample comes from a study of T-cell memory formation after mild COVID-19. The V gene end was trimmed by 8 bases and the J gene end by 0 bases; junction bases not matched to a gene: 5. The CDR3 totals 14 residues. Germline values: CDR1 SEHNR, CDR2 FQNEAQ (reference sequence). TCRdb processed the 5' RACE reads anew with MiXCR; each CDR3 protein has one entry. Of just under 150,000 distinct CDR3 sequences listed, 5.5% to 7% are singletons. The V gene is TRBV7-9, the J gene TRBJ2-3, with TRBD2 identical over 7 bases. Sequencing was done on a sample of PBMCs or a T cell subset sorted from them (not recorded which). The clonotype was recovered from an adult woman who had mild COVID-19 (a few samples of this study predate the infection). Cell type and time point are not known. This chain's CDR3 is CASYRAGSTDTQYF. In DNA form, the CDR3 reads TGTGCCAGCTATAGAGCGGGAAGCACAGATACGCAGTATTTT.